This TCR beta chain stems from a study of cytomegalovirus exposure and HLA in healthy donors. The V and J ends lost 5 bases and 4 bases, in that order; junction bases with no gene match: 10. Germline V gene lookup returns CDR1 LNHDA and CDR2 SQIVND (reference sequence). The length of the CDR3 is 16 residues. This PCR relied on a set of 60 Vbeta primers and 13 Jbeta primers. Profiled with immunoSEQ multiplex PCR; TCRdb holds only in-frame clones, not every one. The table has 150,000 to 200,000 clones, about 75% seen once. V is TRBV19 and J is TRBJ2-1; 8 positions agree with TRBD2. This receptor was identified in a man between 18 and 29 years old in good health and CMV-seropositive. Sequencing used PBMCs. The CDR3 DNA reads TGTGCCAGTAGTCAATCCGGGACTAGGCAATACAATGAGCAGTTCTTC. This codes for CASSQSGTRQYNEQFF.